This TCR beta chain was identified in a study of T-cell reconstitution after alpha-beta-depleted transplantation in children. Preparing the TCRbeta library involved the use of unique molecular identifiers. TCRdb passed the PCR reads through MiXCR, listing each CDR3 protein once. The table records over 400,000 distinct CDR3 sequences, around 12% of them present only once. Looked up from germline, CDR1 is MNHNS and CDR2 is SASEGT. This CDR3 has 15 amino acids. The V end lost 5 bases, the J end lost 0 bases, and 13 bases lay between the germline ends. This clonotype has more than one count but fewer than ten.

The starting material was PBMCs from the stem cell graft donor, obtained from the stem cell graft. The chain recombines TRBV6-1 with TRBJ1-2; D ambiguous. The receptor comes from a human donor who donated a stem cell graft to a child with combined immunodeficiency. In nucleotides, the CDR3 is TGTGCCAGCAGTCCCCCGAGACAAACTAACTATGGCTACACCTTC. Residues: CASSPPRQTNYGYTF.